Presented here are 28 T cell receptor beta chains from one specimen sequenced in a study of Graves' ophthalmopathy and Graves' hyperthyroidism. Investigators amplified TCR beta CDR3 regions from RNA transcripts. RT-PCR was first run with HTBI primers, then multiplex PCR in a second round. TCRdb redid the calling of the multiplex PCR reads with MiXCR, one entry per CDR3 protein. The sample carries hundreds of thousands of distinct CDR3 sequences, about 46% recorded once. Sequenced material: peripheral blood. Receptors were obtained from an adult man with Graves' ophthalmopathy.

The CDR3 sequence: CASSEGTSFAGELFF. In DNA form, the CDR3 reads TGTGCCAGCAGTGAGGGGACTAGCTTTGCCGGGGAGCTGTTTTTT. The V gene is TRBV2, the J gene TRBJ2-2, with 9 bases lining up with TRBD2. This CDR3 region has 15 residues. CDR1 is SNHLY, CDR2 FYNNEI, per germline. V trimming: 3 bases; J trimming: 6 bases; junction bases outside the gene matches: 5.

Concerning this clonotype: This sequence may be a read error, since a much larger clone differs from it by one base. The genes are TRBV29-1 and TRBJ2-7; 7 bases match TRBD2. The CDR3 is 14 residues long. Germline values: CDR1 SQVTM, CDR2 ANQGSEA. CDR3 DNA: TGCAGCGTAAGAAGCGGGGATAACTCCTACAAGCAGTACTTC. As protein: CSVRSGDNSYKQYF.

In this sample, this clonotype turned up a few times. V usage is TRBV7-3 and J usage is TRBJ1-1; D gene uncertain. From germline, CDR1 is SGHTA and CDR2 FQGTGA. V gave up 1 base and J gave up 1 base, with 7 bases separating them. This CDR3 is 14 amino acids long. In DNA form, the CDR3 reads TGTGCCAGCAGCTTAAACGGCAGGAACACTGAAGCTTTCTTT. Its protein product is CASSLNGRNTEAFF.

To note about this clonotype: At one boundary the junction diverges from the germline segment, which might be a read error. The rearrangement uses TRBV10-3 and TRBJ1-5; the match to TRBD1 covers 7 bases. Germline CDR1 and CDR2: ENHRY and SYGVKD. This CDR3 comprises 14 residues. Here the CDR3 DNA reads TGTGCCAGCAGTGGGACAGCTTCGCTACAGCCCCAGCATTTT. Residues: CASSGTASLQPQHF.

This chain joins TRBV20-1 and TRBJ2-5, with 10 positions matching TRBD2. There are 15 residues in the CDR3. V shed 5 bases, J shed 4 bases, and the junction held 10 bases outside the gene matches. The germline V gene has CDR1 DFQATT and CDR2 SNEGSKA (reference sequence). The CDR3, as DNA: TGCAGTGCTCCTCATGCTAGCGGGAGAGCAGAGACCCAGTACTTC. Protein: CSAPHASGRAETQYF.

This clonotype has at least ten counts. V usage is TRBV2 and J usage is TRBJ2-6; D is perhaps TRBD1 or TRBD2 (5 bases each). CDR3 length: 14 amino acids. Germline V gives CDR1 SNHLY, CDR2 FYNNEI. CDR3 DNA: TGTGTGGGGCGGGCCAACTCTGGGGCCAACGTCCTGACTTTC. Its protein is CVGRANSGANVLTF. The entire variable domain, with the rest obtained from reference TRBV2 and TRBJ2-6, is as follows: EPEVTQTPSHQVTQMGQEVILRCVPISNHLYFYWYRQILGQKVEFLVSFYNNEISEKSEIFDDQFSVERPDGSNFTLKIRSTKLEDSAMYFCVGRANSGANVLTFGAGSRLTVL.

This clonotype has just a few counts. This chain uses TRBV2 with TRBJ1-5; D might be TRBD1 (6 bases). Germline CDR1 SNHLY, CDR2 FYNNEI. The length of the CDR3 is 13 residues. Trimming left V 7 bases short and J 7 bases short, with 14 bases between. Here the CDR3 DNA reads TGTGCCAGCACCGAAGGGGGGGGGCAGCCCCAGCATTTT. Encoded protein: CASTEGGGQPQHF.

The chain is built from TRBV12-3 or TRBV12-4 and TRBJ1-5; D not certain. Deletions cut 6 bases from V and 3 bases from J, with 12 bases between. This CDR3 region has 14 residues. CDR3 residues: CASSSYGVNQPQHF. DNA of the CDR3: TGTGCCAGCAGCTCTTATGGTGTCAATCAGCCCCAGCATTTT.

The chain uses TRBV10-2 and TRBJ2-7; 8 nucleotides match TRBD1. The CDR3 runs 17 residues. In germline, CDR1 is WSHSY, CDR2 SAAADI. Trimming cost V 0 bases and J 0 bases; bases outside gene matches: 7. The CDR3: CASSESRGTGFSYEQYF. CDR3 coding DNA: TGCGCCAGCAGTGAGTCTCGGGGGACAGGTTTCTCCTACGAGCAGTACTTC.

This clonotype was observed many times. The chain links TRBV29-1 to TRBJ2-7; 7 positions match TRBD2. The CDR3 has 12 residues. Germline V gene lookup returns CDR1 SQVTM and CDR2 ANQGSEA. The ends lost 6 bases at V and 6 bases at J; junction bases unmatched: 8. The CDR3 DNA reads as TGCAGCGTGACCGGGACTAAGGTCGAGCAGTACTTC. Translating gives CSVTGTKVEQYF.

The V gene is TRBV12-3 or TRBV12-4, the J gene TRBJ1-1, with D hard to call. V shed 5 bases and J shed 6 bases, with 13 bases lying between them. This CDR3 contains 13 residues. CDR3 coding DNA: TGTGCCAGCAGTCCCTCCCCTGGTTCTGAAGCTTTCTTT. As protein: CASSPSPGSEAFF.

For this clonotype: A junction end diverges from the germline sequence, so it may reflect a read error. The chain carries TRBV20-1 and TRBJ1-5; a weak D match, TRBD1 (5 bases). The CDR3 is 12 residues long. From germline, CDR1 is DFQATT and CDR2 SNEGSKA (reference sequence). The CDR3 DNA is TGCAGTGCTCACGGGACCGATCAGCGCCAGCATTTT. Translation: CSAHGTDQRQHF.

This clonotype appeared a few times. The chain uses TRBV12-3 or TRBV12-4 and TRBJ1-1; maybe TRBD1 (5 bases). V shed 10 bases and J shed 1 base, with 13 bases lying between them. This CDR3 has 13 residues. CDR3 coding DNA: TGTGCCAACGGGGACGGGAAGAACACTGAAGCTTTCTTT. It translates to CANGDGKNTEAFF.

This clonotype occurred a few times. The V and J genes are TRBV5-8 and TRBJ2-5; TRBD2 matches 11 bases. This CDR3 is 17 amino acids long. Losses at the gene ends were 3 bases for V and 3 bases for J; bases not matched to a gene: 10. Looked up from germline, CDR1 is SGHTS and CDR2 is YDEGEE. This CDR3 reads CASSSRFLAGGKETQYF. The CDR3 DNA follows: TGTGCCAGCAGCTCTCGCTTCCTAGCGGGGGGAAAAGAGACCCAGTACTTC.

This clonotype was seen only a few times. The V gene is TRBV2, the J gene TRBJ1-1; a possible D gene is TRBD1 (6 bases). This CDR3 is built from 11 residues. Germline-derived CDR1 and CDR2 are SNHLY and FYNNEI. V lost 8 bases, J lost 8 bases, and 12 bases lay in between. In DNA form, the CDR3 reads TGTGCCAGCCTCATTGACAGGGAAGCTTTCTTT. It specifies CASLIDREAFF.

The chain joins TRBV7-2 to TRBJ1-2; weak D call: TRBD1 (5 bases). CDR3 length: 15 amino acids. CDR1 is SGHTA and CDR2 is FQGNSA in the germline V gene. Trimming cost V 4 bases and J 4 bases, with 16 bases left between them. The CDR3 bases are TGTGCCAGCAGCTCTCCGAGGGGTTATGGCTATGGCTACACCTTC. Protein: CASSSPRGYGYGYTF.

This clonotype has more than one count but fewer than ten. The rearrangement links TRBV20-1 to TRBJ1-5; 10 bases match TRBD1. The ends lost 5 bases at V and 3 bases at J; junction bases unmatched: 1. This CDR3 spans 13 amino acids. In germline, CDR1 is DFQATT, CDR2 SNEGSKA (reference sequence). The CDR3 region is CSAGQGDNQPQHF. CDR3 coding DNA: TGCAGTGCTGGACAGGGGGACAATCAGCCCCAGCATTTT.

This clonotype has a count of ten or more. CDR3 sequence: CSVEGGDLVGYGYTF. CDR3 bases: TGCAGCGTTGAAGGGGGGGACCTAGTTGGCTATGGCTACACCTTC. This sequence joins TRBV29-1 and TRBJ1-2, with D possibly being TRBD1 (5 bases). This CDR3 is built from 15 residues. In germline, CDR1 is SQVTM, CDR2 ANQGSEA. The V end lost 1 base, the J end lost 4 bases, and 16 bases lay between the germline ends.

Only a few counts were recorded for this clonotype. The chain is built from TRBV10-3 and TRBJ2-5, with D unresolved. V was shortened by 10 bases and J by 2 bases, with 20 bases between the two germline ends. Germline V gene lookup returns CDR1 ENHRY and CDR2 SYGVKD. The CDR3 length is 15 residues. CDR3 sequence (DNA): TGTGCCACCAGCCCCTCTAAAGGGCGACAAGAGACCCAGTACTTC. Translating gives CATSPSKGRQETQYF.

With respect to this clonotype: At one end the junction does not follow the germline gene, possibly because of a read error. The rearrangement uses TRBV9 and TRBJ1-2, with D uncertain. The CDR3 length is 13 residues. Germline V lookup: CDR1 SGDLS, CDR2 YYNGEE. The DNA for the CDR3 is TGTGCCAACAGCCCCCCGGCCCCTATGGGCTACACCTTC. This codes for CANSPPAPMGYTF.

This chain joins TRBV20-1 and TRBJ1-2; D possibly corresponds to TRBD1 (5 bases). The CDR3 is 16 residues long. Germline assignment: CDR1 DFQATT and CDR2 SNEGSKA (reference sequence). Trimming shortened V by 0 bases and J by 0 bases, and 14 bases separated the two germline ends. CDR3 DNA sequence: TGCAGTGCTAGAGAGGGGCTAGCGGTTCCTAACTATGGCTACACCTTC. Translated: CSAREGLAVPNYGYTF.

This clonotype showed up just a few times. The V gene is TRBV5-4, the J gene TRBJ2-7, with D unclear. This CDR3 has 12 residues. The V end lost 3 bases, the J end lost 3 bases, and 7 bases lay between the germline ends. Germline CDR1 is SGHNT and CDR2 is YYREEE (reference sequence). The CDR3: CASSSSVYEQYF. CDR3 nucleotides: TGTGCCAGCAGCTCGTCAGTCTACGAGCAGTACTTC.

This chain connects TRBV29-1 to TRBJ1-1; 9 bases fit TRBD1. Germline CDR1 and CDR2: SQVTM and ANQGSEA. Trimming cost V 3 bases and J 1 base; bases outside gene matches: 0. The CDR3 spans 13 residues. The CDR3 reads CSVETGGNTEAFF. In DNA form, the CDR3 reads TGCAGCGTTGAGACAGGGGGGAACACTGAAGCTTTCTTT.

V gene TRBV2 combines with J gene TRBJ1-2; possible D gene TRBD1, 6 bases. The germline CDR1 and CDR2 sequences are SNHLY and FYNNEI. This CDR3 is built from 15 residues. V lost 6 bases to trimming and J lost 2 bases, with 16 bases between them. Written as DNA, the CDR3 is TGTGCCAGCAGAGAGGCCGGGACACTCAACTATGGCTACACCTTC. Encoded protein: CASREAGTLNYGYTF.

CDR3 coding DNA: TGCAGTGCGCGACAGGGGCTGTTCGAGCAGTACTTC. It codes for CSARQGLFEQYF. J is TRBJ2-7 and V is TRBV20-1; TRBD1 agrees at 8 bases. The trim removed 6 bases at V and 6 bases at J, leaving 7 bases unmatched. Germline lookup yields CDR1 DFQATT and CDR2 SNEGSKA (reference sequence). The CDR3 is made up of 12 amino acids.

This clonotype has more than one count but fewer than ten. The V and J genes are TRBV5-5 and TRBJ2-2, with 7 nucleotides matching TRBD2. Germline V CDR1 and CDR2: SGHKS, YYEKEE (reference sequence). Trimming at V came to 4 bases and at J to 5 bases, leaving 14 bases not matched to a gene. This CDR3 spans 17 amino acids. The CDR3, as DNA: TGTGCCAGCAGCGCGCTGGGGGAGGGTTTGATAACCGGGGAGCTGTTTTTT. Its translation is CASSALGEGLITGELFF.

The V and J genes are TRBV28 and TRBJ1-1; maybe TRBD1 (5 bases). The CDR3 contains 14 residues. V lost 4 bases and J lost 3, with 12 bases in between. Germline V gives CDR1 MDHEN, CDR2 SYDVKM. CDR3 sequence reads: CASSSGTGYTEAFF. The CDR3 DNA follows: TGTGCCAGCAGTTCAGGGACGGGGTACACTGAAGCTTTCTTT.

The rearrangement joins TRBV9 to TRBJ2-7, with D possibly being TRBD1 or TRBD2 (6 bases each). With 3 bases removed from V and 0 bases from J, the gap between germline ends came to 10 bases. The CDR3 has 14 amino acids. Germline CDR1 SGDLS, CDR2 YYNGEE. CDR3 amino acids: CASSGGASSYEQYF. Here the CDR3 DNA reads TGTGCCAGCAGCGGGGGGGCGAGCTCCTACGAGCAGTACTTC.